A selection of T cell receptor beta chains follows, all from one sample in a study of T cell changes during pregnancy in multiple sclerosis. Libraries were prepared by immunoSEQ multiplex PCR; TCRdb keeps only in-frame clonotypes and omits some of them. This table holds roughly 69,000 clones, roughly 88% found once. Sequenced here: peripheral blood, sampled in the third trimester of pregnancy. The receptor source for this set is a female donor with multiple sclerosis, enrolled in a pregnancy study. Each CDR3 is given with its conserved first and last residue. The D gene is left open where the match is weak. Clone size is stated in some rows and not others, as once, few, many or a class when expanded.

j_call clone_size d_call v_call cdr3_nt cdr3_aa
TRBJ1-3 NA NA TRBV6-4 TGTGCCAGCATATTACCCCCTCAGTTTTGCTCTGGAAACACCATATATTTT CASILPPQFCSGNTIYF
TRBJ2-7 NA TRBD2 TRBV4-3 TGCGCCAGCAGCCAAGATGTAGCGGGCCTCTACGAGCAGTACTTC CASSQDVAGLYEQYF
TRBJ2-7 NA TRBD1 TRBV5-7 TGTGCCAGCAGCTTTTCCAGGACAGGGAACAACGAGCAGTACTTC CASSFSRTGNNEQYF
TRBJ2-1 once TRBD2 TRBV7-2 TGTGCCAGCAGCTTAGACAGCGGGGCTTACAATGAGCAGTTCTTC CASSLDSGAYNEQFF
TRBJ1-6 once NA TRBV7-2 TGTGCCAGCAGCTTAGTCTCATCTGAGGGATCACCCTTCCACTTT CASSLVSSEGSPFHF
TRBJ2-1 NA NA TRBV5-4 TGTGCCAGCAGCCCGGGGAGTCGCGAGCAGTTCTTC CASSPGSREQFF
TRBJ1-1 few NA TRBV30 TGTGCCTGGAGTGTGGTGGAGCACGGAGAAGCTTTCTTT CAWSVVEHGEAFF
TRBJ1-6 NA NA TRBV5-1 TGCGCCAGCAGCTTGTGGGGGGTCAATTCACCCCTCCACTTT CASSLWGVNSPLHF
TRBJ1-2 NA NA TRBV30 TGTGCCTGGAGACAGCCGAGTTATGGCTACACCTTC CAWRQPSYGYTF
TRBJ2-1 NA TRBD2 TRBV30 TGTGCCTGGGTACCGGGACTAGCGTGGGATGAGCAGTTCTTC CAWVPGLAWDEQFF
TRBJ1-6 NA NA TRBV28 TGTGCCAGCAAAAAGGCTGGGACTCGTACTTCACCCCTCCACTTT CASKKAGTRTSPLHF
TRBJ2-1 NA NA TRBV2 TGTGCCAGCAGTGATCGGGTCATCGAGCAGTTCTTC CASSDRVIEQFF
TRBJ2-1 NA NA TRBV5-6 TGTGCCAGCAGAAGGACAAGTGTCTACAATGAGCAGTTCTTC CASRRTSVYNEQFF
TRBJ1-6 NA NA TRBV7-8 TGTGCCAGCAGCTTAGGTTTGAGTCCGGCGGGGGACTCACCCCTCCACTTT CASSLGLSPAGDSPLHF
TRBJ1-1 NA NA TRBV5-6 TGTGCCAGCAGCTTGCGCGGGAACACTGAAGCTTTCTTT CASSLRGNTEAFF
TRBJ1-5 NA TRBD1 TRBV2 TGTGCCAGCACTCGGGACAGGGAGTTCAATCAGCCCCAGCATTTT CASTRDREFNQPQHF
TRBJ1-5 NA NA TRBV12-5 TGTGCTAGTGGTTTGACCCCCGACGGGTCGAGCAATCAGCCCCAGCATTTT CASGLTPDGSSNQPQHF
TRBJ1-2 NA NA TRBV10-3 TGTGCCATCAGTGATTACGACTCGCCTAGGTATGGCTACACCTTC CAISDYDSPRYGYTF
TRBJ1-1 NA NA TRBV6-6 TGTGCCAGCAGCCCCACCAGATTACGAATCACTGAAGCTTTCTTT CASSPTRLRITEAFF
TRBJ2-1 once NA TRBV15 TGTGCCACCAGCAGAGAGAGGGGGAATGAGCAGTTCTTC CATSRERGNEQFF
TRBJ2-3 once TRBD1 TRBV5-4 TGTGCCAGCAGCTATTGGGGACAGGACACAGATACGCAGTATTTT CASSYWGQDTDTQYF
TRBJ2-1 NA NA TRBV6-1 TGTGCCAGCAGTGCTGAGATAGGACTAATCTATGAGCAGTTCTTC CASSAEIGLIYEQFF
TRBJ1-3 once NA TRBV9 TGTGCCAGCAGCGCCCCACAGGGTACTGGAAACACCATATATTTT CASSAPQGTGNTIYF
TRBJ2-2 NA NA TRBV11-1 TGTGCCAGCAGCTTAATCAGTGGCACCGGGGAGCTGTTTTTT CASSLISGTGELFF
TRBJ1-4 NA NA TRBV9 TGTGCCAGCAGTCGTGACAGCGGGGAAAAACTGTTTTTT CASSRDSGEKLFF
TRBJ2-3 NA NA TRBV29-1 TGCAGCGTCGCAACTCTTTCCGGTAGCACAGATACGCAGTATTTT CSVATLSGSTDTQYF
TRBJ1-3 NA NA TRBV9 TGTGCCAGCAGCGGACGACGGGACGGGAGCTCTGGAAACACCATATATTTT CASSGRRDGSSGNTIYF
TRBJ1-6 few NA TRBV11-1 TGTGCCAGCAGACCCGACGGCGTATCAGGGGCCCTCCACTTT CASRPDGVSGALHF
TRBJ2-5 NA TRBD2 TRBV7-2 TGTGCCAGCAGCTTCCCGGGACTAGCGGGCCAAGAGACCCAGTACTTC CASSFPGLAGQETQYF
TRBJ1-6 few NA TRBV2 TGTGCCAGCAGTGTGGAGGGCGCAGAACCCCTCCACTTT CASSVEGAEPLHF
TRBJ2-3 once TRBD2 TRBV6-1 TGTGCCAGCAGTTTGCTAGCGGGGGGTGGGGATACGCAGTATTTT CASSLLAGGGDTQYF
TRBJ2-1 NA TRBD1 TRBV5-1 TGCGCCAGCAGCCTAACCGGGACAGTAAGCTACAATGAGCAGTTCTTC CASSLTGTVSYNEQFF
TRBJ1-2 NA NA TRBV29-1 TGCAGCGTTGACGGAGCCTATGGCTACACCTTC CSVDGAYGYTF
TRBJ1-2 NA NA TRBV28 TGTGCCAGCAAAACGACAGGCAAGGGCTACACCTTC CASKTTGKGYTF
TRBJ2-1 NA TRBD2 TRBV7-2 TGTGCCAGCAGCCCCCGACTAGCGGGGGCTCTCTACAATGAGCAGTTCTTC CASSPRLAGALYNEQFF
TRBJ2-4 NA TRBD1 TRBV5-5 TGTGCCAGCAGCTTGGAGGACAGGGACATTCAGTACTTC CASSLEDRDIQYF
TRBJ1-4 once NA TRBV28 TGTGCCAGCAGTCCGCCTTGGGGGGGGATTAATGAAAAACTGTTTTTT CASSPPWGGINEKLFF
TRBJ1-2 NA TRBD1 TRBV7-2 TGTGCCAGCAGCTTAGATCAGGGGGCCTATGGCTACACCTTC CASSLDQGAYGYTF
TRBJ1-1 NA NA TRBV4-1 TGCGCCAGCGGTCAGGGGTCGTTTTTTCACACTGAAGCTTTCTTT CASGQGSFFHTEAFF
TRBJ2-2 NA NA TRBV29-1 TGCAGCGTTGATTCCGGGGGTGGGACCGGGGAGCTGTTTTTT CSVDSGGGTGELFF
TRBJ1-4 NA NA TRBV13 TGTGCCAGCAGCTTAACAGATAATTTTAATTGGATTGAAAAACTGTTTTTT CASSLTDNFNWIEKLFF
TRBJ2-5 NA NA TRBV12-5 TGTGCTAGTGGTTCAGGGGAGACCCAGTACTTC CASGSGETQYF
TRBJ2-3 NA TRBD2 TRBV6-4 TGTGCCAGCAGTGAGGGCGGGGGGTCCTCAGATACGCAGTATTTT CASSEGGGSSDTQYF
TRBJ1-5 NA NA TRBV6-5 TGTGCCAGCAGTTACGGGCGTCAGGGGACCCAGCATTTT CASSYGRQGTQHF
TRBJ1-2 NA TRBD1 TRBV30 TGTGCCTGGAGCCCCCGGGGGACAGGGGGCTCGACTAACTATGGCTACACCTTC CAWSPRGTGGSTNYGYTF
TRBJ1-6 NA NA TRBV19 TGTGCCAGTAGCCGCGACAGGCCAAGTTCACCCCTCCACTTT CASSRDRPSSPLHF
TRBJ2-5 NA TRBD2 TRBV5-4 TGTGCCAGCAGCTTTAGCGGGGGCCTCCAAGAGACCCAGTACTTC CASSFSGGLQETQYF